The 9 T cell receptor beta chains in this list originate from one sample, sequenced in a study of T cell responses to AZD1222 COVID-19 vaccine. Sequencing was performed with immunoSEQ multiplex PCR; in TCRdb, only in-frame clones are kept and a portion is missing. The table includes 150,000 or so clones, 80% to 90% detected once. The material sequenced was peripheral blood, taken on day 0 of AZD1222 vaccination. These receptors originate from an adult in good health.

This sequence joins TRBV7-3 and TRBJ2-2; possibly TRBD2 for D (5 bases). The CDR3 is made up of 13 amino acids. V gave up 6 bases and J gave up 2 bases, with 7 bases separating them. Germline CDR1 reads SGHTA; CDR2 reads FQGTGA. CDR3 loop: CASRSGNTGELFF. CDR3 DNA sequence: TGTGCCAGCAGATCGGGAAACACCGGGGAGCTGTTTTTT.

V gene TRBV11-3 combines with J gene TRBJ2-1; TRBD2 might be the D (7 bases). Germline CDR1 is SGHNT and CDR2 is YENEEA. The V end lost 6 bases, the J end lost 6 bases, and 12 bases lay between the germline ends. CDR3 length: 13 residues. CDR3 amino acids: CASREGGTNEQFF. The CDR3 DNA reads TGTGCCAGCAGAGAGGGGGGGACCAATGAGCAGTTCTTC.

The gene calls are TRBV9 and TRBJ2-3; TRBD2 matches 11 bases. With V trimmed by 4 bases and J by 5 bases, 9 bases remained unmatched. In germline, CDR1 is SGDLS, CDR2 YYNGEE. The CDR3 covers 16 residues. The CDR3 bases are TGTGCCAGCAGCCCAAGTAGCGGGAGGGCTGGAGATACGCAGTATTTT. As protein: CASSPSSGRAGDTQYF.

This clone was recorded once. The chain couples TRBV7-8 to TRBJ1-5, with 8 bases that match TRBD1. The CDR3 is 15 amino acids. Germline V CDR1 and CDR2: SGHVS, FQNEAQ. Trimming removed 5 bases from V and 5 bases from J; junction bases left unmatched: 8. CDR3 sequence reads: CASSRTGRYDQPQHF. For the CDR3, the DNA is TGTGCCAGCAGCCGGACAGGGAGGTACGATCAGCCCCAGCATTTT.

The chain employs TRBV12-3 or TRBV12-4 and TRBJ1-4, with a possible D match to TRBD1 (5 bases). The V gene lost 7 bases and the J gene lost 11 bases, with 14 bases spanning the gap. The CDR3 is 12 residues long. CDR3 region: CASTGGLGKLFF. The CDR3 DNA reads as TGTGCCAGCACCGGGGGTCTCGGGAAACTGTTTTTT.

The gene calls are TRBV19 and TRBJ1-5, with 10 nucleotides matching TRBD1. V dropped 5 bases and J dropped 5; count of bases not matched to a gene: 9. Germline CDR1 LNHDA, CDR2 SQIVND (reference sequence). CDR3 length: 16 amino acids. In nucleotides, the CDR3 is TGTGCCAGTAGTGCATCGACAGGGGGCTGGGATCAGCCCCAGCATTTT. Its translation: CASSASTGGWDQPQHF. Based on the CDR3 plus reference TRBV19 and TRBJ1-5, the full variable domain is DGGITQSPKYLFRKEGQNVTLSCEQNLNHDAMYWYRQDPGQGLRLIYYSQIVNDFQKGDIAEGYSVSREKKESFPLTVTSAQKNPTAFYLCASSASTGGWDQPQHFGDGTRLSIL.

This clone has only one observation. The chain joins TRBV6-6 to TRBJ1-5, with TRBD1 matching 7 bases. CDR1 and CDR2 from the germline V gene are MNHNY and SVGAGI (reference sequence). The CDR3 contains 15 residues. J was trimmed by 4 bases and V by 6 bases; bases with no gene match: 9. The CDR3 coding sequence is TGTGCCAGCAGCCCTGGCAGGGGGAGGAATCAGCCCCAGCATTTT. Protein product: CASSPGRGRNQPQHF.

The rearrangement uses TRBV7-9 and TRBJ1-4, with unresolved D. CDR1 and CDR2 from the germline V gene are SEHNR and FQNEAQ (reference sequence). This CDR3 has 15 amino acids. V lost 5 bases and J lost 17, with 27 bases in between. The CDR3 DNA sequence: TGTGCCAGCAGCCCCGACCGTAGCAGCCGGGGTCTTGTCTTTTTT. Amino acid sequence: CASSPDRSSRGLVFF.

In this sample, this clone turned up once. This chain links TRBV9 with TRBJ2-1; D uncertain. The V gene's germline CDR1 is SGDLS and CDR2 YYNGEE. Deletions cut 5 bases from V and 6 bases from J, with 21 bases between. The CDR3 loop spans 16 amino acids. CDR3 region: CASRTGPNPPSNEQFF. CDR3 bases: TGTGCCAGCAGAACCGGACCAAATCCCCCCTCCAATGAGCAGTTCTTC.